These 24 T cell receptor beta chains originate from one sample sequenced in a study of human T cells and chemical hapten exposure. MiXCR, run by TCRdb on the RACE reads, gives a single entry per CDR3 protein. The sample lists 150,000 to 200,000 distinct CDR3 sequences, 28% occurring once. The time point: patch test 3, about 24 weeks after DPC sensitization. Described treatment: therapeutic diphenylcyclopropenone sensitization with weekly scalp DPC. Specimen: whole blood, collected in connection with sensitization to the hapten diphenylcyclopropenone (DPC). Receptors originate from a woman between 18 and 30 years old with alopecia areata. Some clones in this sample may be carry-over from other donors' samples.

This clonotype has only a few counts. The rearrangement uses TRBV29-1 and TRBJ2-5, with D maybe TRBD1 (5 bases). Germline V CDR1 and CDR2: SQVTM, ANQGSEA. The length of the CDR3 is 16 residues. V was pared by 5 bases and J by 3 bases, with 22 bases between. The CDR3 DNA reads as TGCAGCGTTCCACAATCTGGGGCGCCCAGCAAAGAGACCCAGTACTTC. This gives the protein CSVPQSGAPSKETQYF.

The chain employs TRBV29-1 and TRBJ2-7, with TRBD1 as a possible D gene (6 bases). The germline CDR1 and CDR2 sequences are SQVTM and ANQGSEA. The CDR3 contains 12 residues. Trimming cost V 4 bases and J 2 bases, with 9 bases left between them. The CDR3 sequence: CSVVGGTYEQYF. In nucleotides, the CDR3 is TGCAGCGTTGTAGGGGGAACCTACGAGCAGTACTTC.

The chain combines TRBV4-1 with TRBJ2-7, with D uncertain. V was trimmed by 0 bases and J by 3 bases, leaving 12 bases between them. The V gene's germline CDR1 is MGHRA and CDR2 YSYEKL. CDR3 length: 15 residues. The chain's CDR3 is CASSQDGRPLYEQYF. CDR3 nucleotide sequence: TGCGCCAGCAGCCAAGACGGGCGTCCCCTCTACGAGCAGTACTTC.

Of note for this clonotype: The junction and the germline gene differ at one end; a read error may be behind it. This chain links TRBV12-3 or TRBV12-4 with TRBJ2-4; a weak D match, TRBD2 (6 bases). CDR3 size: 11 residues. This CDR3 reads CASSPGLGKDF. As DNA, the CDR3 is TGTGCCAGCAGTCCGGGACTTGGAAAGGACTTC.

This chain links TRBV3-1 with TRBJ2-1, with 14 bases identical to TRBD2. With 4 bases clipped from V and 0 bases from J, the junction kept 14 bases outside the gene matches. There are 21 residues in the CDR3. CDR1 and CDR2 from the germline V gene are LGHDT and YNNKEL (reference sequence). CDR3: CASSPGIGTSGGLISYNEQFF. The CDR3 DNA is TGTGCCAGCAGCCCGGGCATCGGGACTAGCGGGGGCCTTATCTCCTACAATGAGCAGTTCTTC.

The chain uses TRBV15 and TRBJ2-7; TRBD1 is a possible D gene (6 bases). The V gene lost 0 bases and the J gene lost 6 bases, with 12 bases spanning the gap. The CDR3 covers 14 residues. CDR1 LNHNV and CDR2 YYDKDF come from the germline V gene (reference sequence). CDR3 in DNA: TGTGCCACCAGCAGAGATCAGGGGCTTGGCGAGCAGTACTTC. It yields the protein CATSRDQGLGEQYF.

This clonotype showed up just a few times. The rearrangement links TRBV7-9 to TRBJ1-5; 7 bases fit TRBD1. Germline loops: CDR1 SEHNR, CDR2 FQNEAQ (reference sequence). This CDR3 spans 15 amino acids. J lost 6 bases, V lost 3 bases, and 8 bases had no gene match. In nucleotides, the CDR3 is TGTGCCAGCAGCTTTGGAGACAGGGTAGGTCAGCCCCAGCATTTT. The encoded protein is CASSFGDRVGQPQHF.

This sequence joins TRBV5-1 and TRBJ1-5; D is unresolved. Trimming took off 1 base at V and 3 bases at J, with 8 bases between the two ends. Germline assignment: CDR1 SGHRS and CDR2 YFSETQ. CDR3 length: 14 residues. This chain's CDR3 is CASSLTPNNQPQHF. The CDR3 DNA sequence: TGCGCCAGCAGCTTGACGCCGAACAATCAGCCCCAGCATTTT.

This clonotype was observed once. The chain couples TRBV7-9 to TRBJ2-1; 7 nucleotides agree with TRBD2. Per the germline V gene, CDR1 is SEHNR and CDR2 is FQNEAQ (reference sequence). J was trimmed by 12 bases and V by 5 bases; bases with no gene match: 10. This CDR3 spans 13 amino acids. The CDR3 loop reads CASSPGPGEGQFF. The CDR3 DNA sequence: TGTGCCAGCAGCCCAGGGCCGGGGGAGGGGCAGTTCTTC.

V is TRBV20-1 and J is TRBJ2-7; D tentatively reads TRBD1 or TRBD2 (7 bases each). This CDR3 contains 13 residues. Germline V gene lookup returns CDR1 DFQATT and CDR2 SNEGSKA (reference sequence). Trimming took 6 bases from V and 1 from J, leaving 13 bases between them. CDR3 bases: TGCAGTGCCGACAGGGAGGGGTCCTACGAGCAGTACTTC. Translation: CSADREGSYEQYF.

The J gene is TRBJ2-3, the V gene TRBV13, with 9 bases identical to TRBD1. Germline V gene data show CDR1 as PRHDT and CDR2 as FYEKMQ (reference sequence). This CDR3 is 17 amino acids long. V was pared by 5 bases and J by 2 bases, with 11 bases of the junction left unmatched. The DNA of the CDR3 is TGTGCCAGCAGCCCTTTAGGGACAGGGATTTACACAGATACGCAGTATTTT. It encodes CASSPLGTGIYTDTQYF.

The rearrangement joins TRBV20-1 to TRBJ1-1; 7 bases are shared with TRBD1. CDR3 length: 12 amino acids. The V and J ends lost 6 bases and 4 bases, in that order; junction bases with no gene match: 5. Germline CDR1 and CDR2: DFQATT and SNEGSKA (reference sequence). The CDR3 bases are TGCAGTGCCGCCACAGGGGCCACTGAAGCTTTCTTT. Translating it yields CSAATGATEAFF.

This chain uses TRBV2 with TRBJ2-7; 8 bases line up with TRBD2. Germline lookup yields CDR1 SNHLY and CDR2 FYNNEI. The CDR3 is made up of 12 amino acids. V shed 4 bases, J shed 6 bases, and the junction held 2 bases outside the gene matches. The CDR3 nucleotides read TGTGCCAGCAGTGTACGGGGGGGCGAGCAGTACTTC. The encoded protein is CASSVRGGEQYF.

Note on this clonotype: A much larger clone lies a single base off, so this may be a read error. The CDR3 reads CASSELDRTKGEQYF. The CDR3 nucleotides read TGTGCCAGCAGTGAACTGGACAGGACCAAGGGCGAGCAGTACTTC. V usage is TRBV25-1 and J usage is TRBJ2-7, with 7 positions matching TRBD1. This CDR3 has 15 residues. Per the germline V gene, CDR1 is MGHDK and CDR2 is SYGVNS. With V trimmed by 2 bases and J by 6 bases, 10 bases remained unmatched.

In its sample, this clonotype was seen a few times. V usage is TRBV24-1 and J usage is TRBJ1-4; TRBD1 matches 10 bases. The CDR3 is 13 residues long. V lost 9 bases to trimming and J lost 7 bases; unmatched junction nucleotides: 4. Germline assignment: CDR1 KGHDR and CDR2 SFDVKD. CDR3 loop: CATGTGATEKLFF. The CDR3 DNA follows: TGTGCCACCGGGACAGGGGCCACTGAAAAACTGTTTTTT.

This clonotype is labeled as medium-sized. The chain carries TRBV6-1 and TRBJ2-3, with TRBD2 matching over 9 bases. Germline V gives CDR1 MNHNS, CDR2 SASEGT. V lost 3 bases, J lost 4 bases, and 5 bases stayed unmatched. The CDR3 sequence is 15 residues long. The DNA of the CDR3 is TGTGCCAGCAGTGATGGTAGCGGGGGTGCAGATACGCAGTATTTT. It encodes CASSDGSGGADTQYF.

This clonotype was seen a few times. The chain is built from TRBV6-1 and TRBJ2-4, with D hard to call. The germline V gene encodes CDR1 MNHNS and CDR2 SASEGT. The CDR3 loop spans 15 amino acids. V lost 3 bases to trimming and J lost 0 bases, with 9 bases between them. CDR3: CASSDTFLAKNIQYF. The CDR3 DNA reads TGTGCCAGCAGTGACACCTTTTTAGCCAAAAACATTCAGTACTTC.

The chain employs TRBV9 and TRBJ2-1; no reliable D call. CDR1 and CDR2 (germline): SGDLS, YYNGEE. V shed 0 bases and J shed 7 bases, with 8 bases lying between them. CDR3 length: 13 amino acids. The CDR3 bases are TGTGCCAGCAGCGTAGACCTAACGAATGAGCAGTTCTTC. Encoded protein: CASSVDLTNEQFF.

DNA for the CDR3: TGTGCCAGCAGCTTAGTACTCAGGGGTGGCAATCAGCCCCAGCATTTT. Amino acid sequence: CASSLVLRGGNQPQHF. The rearrangement links TRBV7-2 to TRBJ1-5, with D perhaps matching TRBD1 (6 bases). Germline V gives CDR1 SGHTA, CDR2 FQGNSA. The CDR3 is 16 amino acids. With 1 base removed from V and 2 bases from J, the gap between germline ends came to 12 bases.

The chain uses TRBV29-1 and TRBJ2-1; 15 nucleotides line up with TRBD2. With V trimmed by 3 bases and J by 1 base, 7 bases remained unmatched. The CDR3 is 18 amino acids. The germline V gene encodes CDR1 SQVTM and CDR2 ANQGSEA. CDR3 DNA: TGCAGCGTTGAGTTAGGGACTAGCGGGAGGCTATCCTACAATGAGCAGTTCTTC. Translating it yields CSVELGTSGRLSYNEQFF.

V gene TRBV15 combines with J gene TRBJ2-7; 8 nucleotides align to TRBD1. Losses at the gene ends were 1 base for V and 6 bases for J; bases not matched to a gene: 2. In germline, CDR1 is LNHNV, CDR2 YYDKDF (reference sequence). CDR3 length equals 13 residues. Here the CDR3 reads CATSRATGGEQYF. Here the CDR3 DNA reads TGTGCCACCAGCAGAGCAACAGGGGGCGAGCAGTACTTC. The entire variable domain, with the rest obtained from reference TRBV15 and TRBJ2-7, is as follows: DAMVIQNPRYQVTQFGKPVTLSCSQTLNHNVMYWYQQKSSQAPKLLFHYYDKDFNNEADTPDNFQSRRPNTSFCFLDIRSPGLGDTAMYLCATSRATGGEQYFGPGTRLTVT.

This clonotype was seen just once. In nucleotides, the CDR3 is TGTGCCAGCTCACCACCGAGGTTGACGGGGGGAACTTACAATGAGCAGTTCTTC. Amino acid sequence: CASSPPRLTGGTYNEQFF. The genes are TRBV18 and TRBJ2-1; 7 nucleotides agree with TRBD2. Germline V gene data show CDR1 as KGHSH and CDR2 as LQKENI. V shed 0 bases and J 4 bases; nucleotides not matched to a gene: 12. The CDR3 length is 18 residues.

This rearrangement joins TRBV5-6 to TRBJ1-2; the match to TRBD1 covers 7 bases. The CDR3 spans 15 residues. The germline gives CDR1 SGHDT, CDR2 YYEEEE. V was clipped by 4 bases and J by 3 bases; unmatched bases: 9. CDR3 bases: TGTGCCAGCAGCACTTGGGTTACAGGGGACTATGGCTACACCTTC. This encodes CASSTWVTGDYGYTF.

The CDR3 region has the DNA TGTGCCAGCAGCCAAGTGGACAGGGGCAATCAGCCCCAGCATTTT. This translates into CASSQVDRGNQPQHF. V and J are TRBV4-2 and TRBJ1-5; 8 bases are a match to TRBD1. Germline values: CDR1 LGHNA, CDR2 YNFKEQ. J lost 2 bases, V lost 1 base, and 1 base had no gene match. The CDR3 length is 15 residues.